This TCR beta chain was documented in a study of shared clonotypes between healthy human individuals. Turning to the study itself: Per-donor plates numbered three CD4 naive, three CD4 memory, two CD8 naive and one CD8 memory.

Notes on the study in general: Naive CD4 clonotypes overlapped across a handful of donors at approximately 4.5%. Blood was the only sampled material, and tissue repertoires likely differ.

Execution of the assay was at deep level. Measured with immunoSEQ multiplex PCR; TCRdb has only the in-frame clones, and not every one. The data hold 550,000 to 750,000 clones, with about 91% observed a single time. In regard to this clone: Its cognate antigen is unknown.

CD8 cells classed as naive were CD45RO-negative and positively selected for CCR7, excluding terminally differentiated effector memory CD45RA+ cells. The TCR comes from a man aged 30 to 45 in good health. The sample taken for sequencing was naive CD8+ T cells sorted from blood.

This chain's CDR3 is CASSVAGFSYNEQFF. The CDR3 DNA reads TGTGCCAGCAGCGTAGCGGGGTTCTCCTACAATGAGCAGTTCTTC. This chain links TRBV9 with TRBJ2-1; a weak D match, TRBD2 (5 bases). The CDR3 totals 15 residues. CDR1 is SGDLS and CDR2 is YYNGEE in the germline V gene. V lost 0 bases and J 0 bases, leaving 7 bases between the germline ends. Variable domain in full (rest from reference TRBV9 and TRBJ2-1): DSGVTQTPKHLITATGQRVTLRCSPRSGDLSVYWYQQSLDQGLQFLIQYYNGEERAKGNILERFSAQQFPDLHSELNLSSLELGDSALYFCASSVAGFSYNEQFFGPGTRLTVL.